The next 7 T cell receptor beta chains were all read from a single sample in a study of breast tumors, draining lymph nodes, adjacent tissues. Breast cancer patients provided tissue from their axillary draining lymph nodes. TCRdb reprocessed the multiplex PCR reads with MiXCR, giving one entry per CDR3 protein. Here the sample spans some 120,000 distinct CDR3 sequences, 20% being singletons. The sample was axillary lymph node tissue. The receptors here all came from a female donor with breast cancer. Some clones in this sample may be carry-over from other donors' samples.

V gene TRBV6-2 or TRBV6-3 combines with J gene TRBJ1-2; the match to TRBD1 covers 8 bases. The germline V gene has CDR1 MNHEY and CDR2 SVGEGT. This CDR3 spans 14 amino acids. J was trimmed by 7 bases and V by 6 bases; bases with no gene match: 10. The CDR3: CASRPRDRLLGYTF. The CDR3, as DNA: TGTGCCAGCAGACCCCGGGACAGGCTTCTTGGCTACACCTTC.

This clonotype was seen a handful of times. This chain uses TRBV19 with TRBJ1-5; a possible D gene is TRBD1 (6 bases). Germline CDR1 and CDR2: LNHDA and SQIVND (reference sequence). The V and J ends lost 5 bases and 2 bases respectively, with 25 bases between them. The CDR3 spans 19 residues. The CDR3 nucleotides read TGTGCCAGTAGTTCTCAAGTCGGGACATTACGTGCCGGCAATCAGCCCCAGCATTTT. As protein: CASSSQVGTLRAGNQPQHF.

Many counts were recorded for this clonotype. This rearrangement joins TRBV5-6 to TRBJ2-7, with TRBD1 identical over 7 bases. Per the germline V gene, CDR1 is SGHDT and CDR2 is YYEEEE. With 0 bases clipped from V and 2 bases from J, the junction kept 8 bases outside the gene matches. The CDR3 spans 16 residues. DNA for the CDR3: TGTGCCAGCAGCTTGGCTGGGGGACAGCAAGCCTACGAGCAGTACTTC. This encodes CASSLAGGQQAYEQYF.

Worth noting for this clonotype: This may come from a read error, since a much larger clone is one base off. The rearrangement joins TRBV5-1 to TRBJ2-1; 8 bases match TRBD2. Germline V gene data show CDR1 as SGHRS and CDR2 as YFSETQ. The CDR3 covers 15 residues. The CDR3 here is CASSQLAGLNNEQSF. The CDR3 region has the DNA TGCGCCAGCAGCCAGTTAGCGGGACTTAACAATGAGCAGTCCTTC.

This clonotype has a count of ten or more. This chain links TRBV6-1 with TRBJ2-7, with TRBD1 matching over 8 bases. V shed 2 bases, J shed 1 base, and the junction held 4 bases outside the gene matches. Germline CDR1 MNHNS, CDR2 SASEGT. The CDR3 contains 15 residues. This CDR3 is CASSEWDRYSYEQYF. The CDR3 coding sequence is TGTGCCAGCAGTGAATGGGACAGGTATTCCTACGAGCAGTACTTC.

The genes are TRBV10-2 and TRBJ1-1; 9 bases are a match to TRBD1. Germline CDR1 WSHSY, CDR2 SAAADI. CDR3 length: 16 amino acids. The V segment lost 7 bases and the J segment 5 bases; nucleotides outside the gene matches: 14. The CDR3 spells CASMLDRGSDRTEAFF. In DNA, the CDR3 is TGCGCCAGCATGCTAGACAGGGGGTCGGATCGTACTGAAGCTTTCTTT.

This clonotype was counted a few times. The chain couples TRBV6-2 or TRBV6-3 to TRBJ1-2, with 8 bases matching TRBD1. Trimming removed 2 bases from V and 7 bases from J; junction bases left unmatched: 15. This CDR3 has 17 amino acids. The V gene's germline CDR1 is MNHEY and CDR2 SVGEGT. The chain's CDR3 is CASSYLRDRPSQRGYTF. CDR3 nucleotides: TGTGCCAGCAGTTACCTCCGGGACAGGCCCTCCCAACGTGGCTACACCTTC.